A single TCR beta chain is shown here with its context. Its antigen is undetermined. The data derive from a study of T cell repertoires in cytomegalovirus infection. The wider study: Public TCR beta signatures were indicative of both CMV infection and a matching HLA type.

TCRdb processed the reads anew with MiXCR; each CDR3 protein has one entry. The table has hundreds of thousands of distinct CDR3 sequences, approximately 24% seen once. General study results and limits: There were carriers of CMV plus the relevant HLA, and cumulative public TCR beta family frequency identified them. HLA-C-restricted TCR beta clonotypes specific for CMV led the ex vivo response.

The sequence derives from a human donor in good health (CMV status not recorded). Some clones in this sample may be carry-over from other donors' samples. The sequenced sample consisted of CD8+ T cells from PBMCs.

The CDR3 loop is CASSPSGSPDTQYF. DNA for the CDR3: TGCGCCAGCAGCCCTTCGGGTTCGCCAGATACGCAGTATTTT. This chain joins TRBV5-1 and TRBJ2-3; D is undetermined. Germline V lookup: CDR1 SGHRS, CDR2 YFSETQ. CDR3 length equals 14 residues. The V gene lost 4 bases and the J gene lost 4 bases, with 13 bases spanning the gap. Drawing the rest from reference TRBV5-1 and TRBJ2-3, the complete variable domain is KAGVTQTPRYLIKTRGQQVTLSCSPISGHRSVSWYQQTPGQGLQFLFEYFSETQRNKGNFPGRFSGRQFSNSRSEMNVSTLELGDSALYLCASSPSGSPDTQYFGPGTRLTVL.